This TCR beta chain was recorded in a study of cytomegalovirus exposure and HLA in healthy donors. Study context: Drawn from HLA-typed donors, around 85 million unique TCRs were held in an early data release. Study conclusions and caveats: In a later analysis, at a false discovery rate of 0.05, 16,951 TCR beta sequences matched HLA alleles.

A word on this clone: Its antigen is still unknown.

While unrecorded immune exposures were likely, the donors were nominally healthy when sampled. The CDR3 contains 14 residues. The germline gives CDR1 MDHEN, CDR2 SYDVKM. V gave up 2 bases and J gave up 2 bases, with 7 bases separating them. Vbeta (60) and Jbeta (13) primers were used in the PCR. Using immunoSEQ multiplex PCR, the repertoire was profiled, and TCRdb retains in-frame clones only, with some absent. This table has about 130,000 clones, about 74% appearing once. Sequenced: PBMCs. V and J are TRBV28 and TRBJ1-5, with a tentative D call TRBD1 (5 bases). This TCR was sampled from a male donor in good health and CMV-seronegative. The CDR3 DNA sequence: TGTGCCAGCAGTTTACAACAGGGCAATCAGCCCCAGCATTTT. Its translation is CASSLQQGNQPQHF.